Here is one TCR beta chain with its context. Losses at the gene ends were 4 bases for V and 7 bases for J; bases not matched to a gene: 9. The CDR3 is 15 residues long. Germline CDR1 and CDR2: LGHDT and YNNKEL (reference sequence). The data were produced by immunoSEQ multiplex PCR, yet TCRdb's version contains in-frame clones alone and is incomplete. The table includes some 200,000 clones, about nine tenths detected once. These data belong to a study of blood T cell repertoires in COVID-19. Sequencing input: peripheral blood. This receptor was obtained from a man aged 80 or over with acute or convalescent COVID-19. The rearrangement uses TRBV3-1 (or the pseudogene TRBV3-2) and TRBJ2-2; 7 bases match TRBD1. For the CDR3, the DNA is TGTGCCAGCAGCCCGGGACAGACCCGCCGCGGGGAGCTGTTTTTT. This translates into CASSPGQTRRGELFF.